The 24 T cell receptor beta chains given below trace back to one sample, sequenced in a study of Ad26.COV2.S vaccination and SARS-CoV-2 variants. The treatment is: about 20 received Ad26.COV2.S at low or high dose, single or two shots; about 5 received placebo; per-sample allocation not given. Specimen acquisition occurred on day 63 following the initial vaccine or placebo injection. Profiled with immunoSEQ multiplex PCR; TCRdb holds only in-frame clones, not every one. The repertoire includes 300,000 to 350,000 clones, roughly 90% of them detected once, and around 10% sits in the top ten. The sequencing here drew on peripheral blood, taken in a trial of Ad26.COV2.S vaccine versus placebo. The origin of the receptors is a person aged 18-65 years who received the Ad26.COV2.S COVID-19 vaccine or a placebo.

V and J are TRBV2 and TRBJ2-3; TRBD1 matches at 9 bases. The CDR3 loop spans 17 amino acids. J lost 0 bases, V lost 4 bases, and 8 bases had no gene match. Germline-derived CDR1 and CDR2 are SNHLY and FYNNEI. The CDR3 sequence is CASSGDRAHASTDTQYF. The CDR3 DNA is TGTGCCAGCAGTGGGGACAGGGCCCATGCTAGCACAGATACGCAGTATTTT. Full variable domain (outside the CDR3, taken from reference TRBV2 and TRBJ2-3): EPEVTQTPSHQVTQMGQEVILRCVPISNHLYFYWYRQILGQKVEFLVSFYNNEISEKSEIFDDQFSVERPDGSNFTLKIRSTKLEDSAMYFCASSGDRAHASTDTQYFGPGTRLTVL.

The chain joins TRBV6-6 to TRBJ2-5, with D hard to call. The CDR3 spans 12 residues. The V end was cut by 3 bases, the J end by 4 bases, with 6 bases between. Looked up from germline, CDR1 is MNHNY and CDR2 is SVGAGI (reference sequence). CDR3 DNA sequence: TGTGCCAGCAGTTATGGGTTAGAGACCCAGTACTTC. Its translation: CASSYGLETQYF.

The CDR3 sequence: CAISPGGKDTQYF. In DNA, the CDR3 is TGTGCCATCAGTCCAGGGGGAAAAGATACGCAGTATTTT. The rearrangement links TRBV10-3 to TRBJ2-3; 7 bases match TRBD1. The germline V gene has CDR1 ENHRY and CDR2 SYGVKD. J was trimmed by 5 bases and V by 5 bases; bases with no gene match: 4. The CDR3 has 13 residues.

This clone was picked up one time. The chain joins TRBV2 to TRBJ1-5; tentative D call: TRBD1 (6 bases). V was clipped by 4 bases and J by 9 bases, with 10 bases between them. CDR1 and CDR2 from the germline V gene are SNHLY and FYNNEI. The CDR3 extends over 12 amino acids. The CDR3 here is CASSGGGGPQHF. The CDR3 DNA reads TGTGCCAGCAGTGGAGGAGGGGGGCCCCAGCATTTT.

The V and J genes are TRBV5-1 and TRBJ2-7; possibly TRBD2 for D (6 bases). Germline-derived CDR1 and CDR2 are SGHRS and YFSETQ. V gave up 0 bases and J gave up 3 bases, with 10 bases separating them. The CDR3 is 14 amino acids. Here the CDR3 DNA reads TGCGCCAGCAGCTTGGCGGGGGTTCGCTACGAGCAGTACTTC. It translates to CASSLAGVRYEQYF. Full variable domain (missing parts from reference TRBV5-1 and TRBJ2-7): KAGVTQTPRYLIKTRGQQVTLSCSPISGHRSVSWYQQTPGQGLQFLFEYFSETQRNKGNFPGRFSGRQFSNSRSEMNVSTLELGDSALYLCASSLAGVRYEQYFGPGTRLTVT.

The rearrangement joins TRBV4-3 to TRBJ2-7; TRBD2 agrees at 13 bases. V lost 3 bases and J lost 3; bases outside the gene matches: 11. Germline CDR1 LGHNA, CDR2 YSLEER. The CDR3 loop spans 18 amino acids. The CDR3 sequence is CASSHRGGTSGIFYEQYF. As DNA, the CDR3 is TGCGCCAGCAGCCATCGAGGGGGGACTAGCGGGATCTTCTACGAGCAGTACTTC.

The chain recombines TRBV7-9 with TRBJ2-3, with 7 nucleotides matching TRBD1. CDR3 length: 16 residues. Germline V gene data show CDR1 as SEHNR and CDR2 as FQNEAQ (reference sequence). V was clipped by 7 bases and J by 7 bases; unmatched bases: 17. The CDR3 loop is CASTLSPRDSLYTQYF. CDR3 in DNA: TGTGCCAGCACCCTCAGCCCCCGGGACAGCCTATATACGCAGTATTTT.

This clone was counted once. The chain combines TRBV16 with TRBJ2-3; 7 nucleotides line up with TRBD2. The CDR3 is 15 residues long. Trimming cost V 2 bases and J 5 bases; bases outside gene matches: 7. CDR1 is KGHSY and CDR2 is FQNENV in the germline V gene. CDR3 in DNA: TGTGCCAGCAGCCAAGAGGCAGGGAGGGGAGATACGCAGTATTTT. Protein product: CASSQEAGRGDTQYF.

CDR3 sequence reads: CASSQEDGPLNNSPLHF. The DNA of the CDR3 is TGTGCCAGCAGCCAAGAAGATGGGCCGCTGAATAATTCACCCCTCCACTTT. The chain is built from TRBV3-1 (or the pseudogene TRBV3-2) and TRBJ1-6; D unclear. V was trimmed by 0 bases and J by 5 bases, leaving 14 bases between them. This CDR3 contains 17 residues. Germline CDR1 reads LGHDT; CDR2 reads YNNKEL (reference sequence).

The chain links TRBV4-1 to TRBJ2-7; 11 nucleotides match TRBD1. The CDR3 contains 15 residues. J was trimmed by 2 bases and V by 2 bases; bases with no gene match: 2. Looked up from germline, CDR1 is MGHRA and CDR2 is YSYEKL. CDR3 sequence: CASSQPGQGAYEQYF. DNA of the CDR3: TGCGCCAGCAGCCAACCGGGACAGGGGGCCTACGAGCAGTACTTC.

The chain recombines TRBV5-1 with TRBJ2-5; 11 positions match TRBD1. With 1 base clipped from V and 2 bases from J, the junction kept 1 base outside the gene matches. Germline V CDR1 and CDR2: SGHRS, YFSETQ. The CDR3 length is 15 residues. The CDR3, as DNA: TGCGCCAGCAGCTTGAGGGACAGGGGGCAAGAGACCCAGTACTTC. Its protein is CASSLRDRGQETQYF.

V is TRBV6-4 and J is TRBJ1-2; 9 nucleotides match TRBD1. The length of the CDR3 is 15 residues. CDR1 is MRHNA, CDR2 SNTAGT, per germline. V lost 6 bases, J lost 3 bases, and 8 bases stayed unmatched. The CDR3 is CASSEGTGPYYGYTF. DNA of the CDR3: TGTGCCAGCAGCGAAGGGACAGGGCCTTACTATGGCTACACCTTC.

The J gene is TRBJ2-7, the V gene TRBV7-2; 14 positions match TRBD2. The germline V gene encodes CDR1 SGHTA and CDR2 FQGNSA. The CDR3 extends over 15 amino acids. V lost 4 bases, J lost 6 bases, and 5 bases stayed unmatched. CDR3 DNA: TGTGCCAGCAGCTCATGGACTAGCGGGGGGTCCGAGCAGTACTTC. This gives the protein CASSSWTSGGSEQYF. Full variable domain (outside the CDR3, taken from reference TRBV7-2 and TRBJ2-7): GAGVSQSPSNKVTEKGKDVELRCDPISGHTALYWYRQSLGQGLEFLIYFQGNSAPDKSGLPSDRFSAERTGGSVSTLTIQRTQQEDSAVYLCASSSWTSGGSEQYFGPGTRLTVT.

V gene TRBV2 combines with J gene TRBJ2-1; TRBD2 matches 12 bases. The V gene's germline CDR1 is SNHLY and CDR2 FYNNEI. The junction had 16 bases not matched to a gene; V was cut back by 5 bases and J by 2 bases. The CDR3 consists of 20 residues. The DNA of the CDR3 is TGTGCCAGCAGTTTTTCCGGGACTAGCGGGCCCAAGAATACCTACAATGAGCAGTTCTTC. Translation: CASSFSGTSGPKNTYNEQFF.

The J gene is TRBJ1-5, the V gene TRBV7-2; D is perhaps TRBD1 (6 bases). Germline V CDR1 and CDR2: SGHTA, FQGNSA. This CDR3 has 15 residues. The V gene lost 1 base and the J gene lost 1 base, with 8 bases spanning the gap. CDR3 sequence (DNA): TGTGCCAGCAGCTTAGGAGGGACAAGCAATCAGCCCCAGCATTTT. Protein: CASSLGGTSNQPQHF.

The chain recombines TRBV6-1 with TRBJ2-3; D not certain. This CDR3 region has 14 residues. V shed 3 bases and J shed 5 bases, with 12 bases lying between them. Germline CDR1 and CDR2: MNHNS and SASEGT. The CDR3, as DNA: TGTGCCAGCAGTGACCGACCCCCTTTAGATACGCAGTATTTT. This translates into CASSDRPPLDTQYF.

The CDR3 DNA follows: TGTGCCAGCAGTTTTCTCTACTACGAGCAGTACTTC. This codes for CASSFLYYEQYF. The V gene is TRBV12-3 or TRBV12-4, the J gene TRBJ2-7; D gene unclear. CDR3 length: 12 amino acids. V was clipped by 3 bases and J by 3 bases, with 6 bases between them.

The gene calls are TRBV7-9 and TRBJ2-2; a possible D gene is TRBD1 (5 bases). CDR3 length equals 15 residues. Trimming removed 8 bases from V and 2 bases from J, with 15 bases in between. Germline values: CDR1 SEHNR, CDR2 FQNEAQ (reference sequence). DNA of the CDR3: TGTGCCAGCGGGTCTGGCCAGGGCAACACCGGGGAGCTGTTTTTT. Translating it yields CASGSGQGNTGELFF.

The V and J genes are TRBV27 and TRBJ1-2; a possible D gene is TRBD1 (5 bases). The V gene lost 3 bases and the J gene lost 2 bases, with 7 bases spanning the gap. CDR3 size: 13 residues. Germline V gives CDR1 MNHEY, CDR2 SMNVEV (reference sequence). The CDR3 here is CASSFDRNYGYTF. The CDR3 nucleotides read TGTGCCAGCAGTTTCGACAGAAACTATGGCTACACCTTC.

The CDR3 here is CASSSTGQSYNEQFF. CDR3 DNA: TGTGCCAGCAGTTCGACAGGGCAGTCCTACAATGAGCAGTTCTTC. The chain recombines TRBV11-2 with TRBJ2-1, with 7 bases that match TRBD1. The CDR3 contains 15 residues. Looked up from germline, CDR1 is SGHAT and CDR2 is FQNNGV. After removal of 6 bases from V and 1 base from J, the junction contained 6 bases not matched to a gene. Full variable domain (missing parts from reference TRBV11-2 and TRBJ2-1): EAGVAQSPRYKIIEKRQSVAFWCNPISGHATLYWYQQILGQGPKLLIQFQNNGVVDDSQLPKDRFSAERLKGVDSTLKIQPAKLEDSAVYLCASSSTGQSYNEQFFGPGTRLTVL.

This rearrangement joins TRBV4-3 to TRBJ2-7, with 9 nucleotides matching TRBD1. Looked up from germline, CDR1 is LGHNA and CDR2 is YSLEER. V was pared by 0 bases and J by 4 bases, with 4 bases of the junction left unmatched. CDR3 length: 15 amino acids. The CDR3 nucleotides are TGCGCCAGCAGCCAAGAGGGACAGGGATTTTACGAGCAGTACTTC. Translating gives CASSQEGQGFYEQYF.

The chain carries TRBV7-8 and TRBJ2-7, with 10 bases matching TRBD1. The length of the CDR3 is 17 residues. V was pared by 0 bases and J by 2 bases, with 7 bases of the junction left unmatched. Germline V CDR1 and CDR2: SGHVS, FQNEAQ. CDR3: CASSLARGTGDTYEQYF. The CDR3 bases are TGTGCCAGCAGCTTAGCGCGGGGGACAGGGGATACCTACGAGCAGTACTTC.

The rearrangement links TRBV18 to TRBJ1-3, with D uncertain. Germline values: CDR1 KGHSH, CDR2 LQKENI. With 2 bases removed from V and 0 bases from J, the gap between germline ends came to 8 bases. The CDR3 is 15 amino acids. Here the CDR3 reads CASSPRSTSGNTIYF. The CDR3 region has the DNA TGTGCCAGCTCACCAAGATCCACCTCTGGAAACACCATATATTTT.

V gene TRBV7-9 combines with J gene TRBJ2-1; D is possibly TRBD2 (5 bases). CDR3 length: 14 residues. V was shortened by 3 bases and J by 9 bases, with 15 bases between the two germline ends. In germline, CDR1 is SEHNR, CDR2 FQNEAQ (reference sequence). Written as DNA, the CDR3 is TGTGCCAGCAGCTTCTTGTGGGAGACGGGTGAGCAGTTCTTC. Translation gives CASSFLWETGEQFF.